Given below is one T cell receptor (beta chain) in context. Its antigen remains undetermined. Base qualities are missing; no much larger clone stands one base away. The data were taken from a study of metastatic and nonmetastatic thyroid tumors (dated by TCRdb to the early 2020s). Some background on the complete study: The researchers compared repertoires between peripheral blood samples and tumor or nodule tissue samples from patients with malignant or benign thyroid disease.

The paper's findings and limits, for the study overall: In both blood and tumor samples, TCR beta diversity was reported to be significantly higher in malignant tumors than in benign nodules.

No patient had received any treatment before thyroid surgery. Patient clinical samples collected from about 2011 to 2018 were retrospectively analysed using T-cell receptor beta sequencing. Library construction relied on PCR. Sequencing took place on an Illumina HiSeq 4000. High-throughput sequencing was used to profile the CDR3 region of the TCR beta-chain in every patient. On the study's bioinformatics: Drawing on CDR3 differences between clinicopathological groups, the researchers built a classifier meant to tell apart patients with distant-metastatic papillary thyroid cancer. Repertoire diversity was assessed with the Shannon index, and tumor-blood repertoire similarity with the Morisita-Horn index. TCRdb itself trimmed the public reads at Q25 with fastp, ran MiXCR and retained productive beta chains. The V and J calls, along with clone size, are taken from TCRdb and not from the paper's own processing. Present in this sample are roughly 13,000 clones, just over 25% of which were seen just once. The ten largest clones represent around 9.9% of the sample.

The CDR3 goes from the cysteine to the phenylalanine over 11 residues. The kept DNA is CDR3 alone, 33 bases in frame from the first base. The germline V gene gives CDR1 as MNHNS and CDR2 as SASEGT. V is clipped by 0 bases and J by 9 bases, and the sequence between their germline boundaries is 4 bases long. In this chain, TRBV6-1 is recombined with TRBJ2-3, with the identity of the D gene unclear. Sequencing used tumor tissue. The clonotype originates from a female donor with papillary thyroid cancer or a benign thyroid nodule (not recorded which). Some clones in this sample may be carry-over from other donors' samples. The sequenced DNA: TGTGCCAGCAGTGAAGCAACGACGCAGTATTTT. It translates to CASSEATTQYF.